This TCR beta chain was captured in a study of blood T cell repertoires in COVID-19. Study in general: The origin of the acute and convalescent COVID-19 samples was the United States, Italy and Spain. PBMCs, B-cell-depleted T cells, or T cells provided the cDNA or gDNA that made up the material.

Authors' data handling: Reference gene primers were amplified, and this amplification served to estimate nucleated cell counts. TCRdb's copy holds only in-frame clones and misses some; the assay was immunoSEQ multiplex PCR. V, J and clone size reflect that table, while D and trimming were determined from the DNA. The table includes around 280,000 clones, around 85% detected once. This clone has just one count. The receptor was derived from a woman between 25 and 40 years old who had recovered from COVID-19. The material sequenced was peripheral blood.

CDR3 nucleotide sequence: TGCGCCAGCAGTGGGGAGGATTTTCTTGGGAACACTGAAGCTTTCTTT. It codes for CASSGEDFLGNTEAFF. This rearrangement joins TRBV10-1 to TRBJ1-1; D unresolved. The CDR3 contains 16 residues. The V end lost 4 bases, the J end lost 1 base, and 16 bases lay between the germline ends. CDR1 is WNHNN, CDR2 SYGVQD, per germline (reference sequence).